This TCR beta chain was found in a study of blood T cell repertoires in COVID-19. The wider study: The United States, Italy and Spain were the sources of the acute and convalescent COVID-19 samples. T cells, B-cell-depleted T cells, or PBMCs provided the cDNA or gDNA that served as material.

Methods used by the authors: Estimation of nucleated cell counts relied on the amplification of reference gene primers. This table comes from immunoSEQ multiplex PCR, and its TCRdb copy is limited to in-frame clones, with some not included. V and J calls and clone size come straight from that table; D and trimming were deduced from the DNA. The sample holds 130,000 or so clones, around 81% seen once. Germline assignment: CDR1 LGHNA and CDR2 YNFKEQ. There are 12 residues in the CDR3. V was clipped by 0 bases and J by 11 bases, with 10 bases between them. The TCR sequence derives from a human donor in a cohort sampled during active COVID-19. The sample comprised peripheral blood. The rearrangement uses TRBV4-2 and TRBJ1-1, with D uncertain. The CDR3 nucleotides read TGTGCCAGCAGCCAAGATTACAGTGAGGCTTTCTTT. Amino acids: CASSQDYSEAFF.